The 21 T cell receptor beta chains listed next were all sequenced from one sample in a study of T-cell memory formation after mild COVID-19. TCRdb re-called the 5' RACE reads through MiXCR, storing one row per CDR3 protein. This table holds 300,000 or so distinct CDR3 sequences, more than 15% found once. Sequencing was carried out using PBMCs or a T cell subset sorted from them (not recorded which). The receptors stem from a man aged 18 to 29 who had mild COVID-19 (a few samples of this study predate the infection). Cell type and time point are not known.

The genes are TRBV20-1 and TRBJ1-5; the D is unclear. This CDR3 is built from 13 residues. V was shortened by 1 base and J by 5 bases, with 9 bases between the two germline ends. Germline V gene lookup returns CDR1 DFQATT and CDR2 SNEGSKA (reference sequence). The DNA for the CDR3 is TGCAGTGCTAGAGCGACGGGTGATCAGCCCCAGCATTTT. It specifies CSARATGDQPQHF.

V is TRBV14 and J is TRBJ1-2; 7 bases map to TRBD1. The V and J ends lost 1 base and 8 bases, in that order; junction bases with no gene match: 7. Germline values: CDR1 SGHDN, CDR2 FVKESK. The CDR3 loop spans 14 amino acids. CDR3 DNA: TGTGCCAGCAGCCAAGGGACAGGCTCGCTCGGCTACACCTTC. Its protein product is CASSQGTGSLGYTF.

This sequence joins TRBV19 and TRBJ2-7, with D maybe TRBD1 (5 bases). CDR3 length: 12 amino acids. Per germline, CDR1 LNHDA and CDR2 SQIVND (reference sequence). Trimming removed 4 bases from V and 2 bases from J, with 6 bases in between. For the CDR3, the DNA is TGTGCCAGTAGTAAGGGGACCTACGAGCAGTACTTC. Amino acid sequence: CASSKGTYEQYF.

This clonotype has only a few counts. The chain has TRBV20-1 and TRBJ1-2; the match to TRBD1 covers 7 bases. Germline V gene sequence: CDR1 DFQATT, CDR2 SNEGSKA (reference sequence). Germline trimming cut 6 bases from V and 6 bases from J; bases unmatched to any gene: 16. This CDR3 comprises 15 residues. The CDR3 DNA follows: TGCAGTGCCCGCCCCGGAGGGGGCTGGGGGGATGGCTACACCTTC. Translating gives CSARPGGGWGDGYTF.

This clonotype turned up a few times. This chain connects TRBV4-3 to TRBJ2-7, with a tentative D call TRBD1 (6 bases). V lost 0 bases to trimming and J lost 1 base, with 22 bases between them. This CDR3 region has 19 residues. Germline CDR1 LGHNA, CDR2 YSLEER. As DNA, the CDR3 is TGCGCCAGCAGCCAAGATCTTAGGACAGCACTGCCTCAATCCTACGAGCAGTACTTC. This codes for CASSQDLRTALPQSYEQYF.

V gene TRBV7-9 combines with J gene TRBJ1-4; possibly TRBD1 for D (5 bases). The CDR3 contains 16 residues. V lost 3 bases and J lost 6, with 17 bases in between. CDR1 and CDR2 (germline): SEHNR, FQNEAQ (reference sequence). CDR3: CASSFSGTGFYEKLFF. CDR3 DNA sequence: TGTGCCAGCAGCTTCTCGGGGACGGGTTTTTATGAAAAACTGTTTTTT.

The V gene is TRBV18, the J gene TRBJ1-1, with D possibly matching TRBD1 (5 bases). Trimming shortened V by 5 bases and J by 0 bases, and 13 bases separated the two germline ends. CDR3 length: 15 amino acids. Germline V gene sequence: CDR1 KGHSH, CDR2 LQKENI. The CDR3 DNA follows: TGTGCCAGCTCAGGATCCGCAGGGATGAACACTGAAGCTTTCTTT. This sequence encodes CASSGSAGMNTEAFF.

This rearrangement joins TRBV4-1 to TRBJ2-7; no definite D call. The CDR3 spans 14 residues. The V gene lost 0 bases and the J gene lost 4 bases, with 10 bases spanning the gap. Per germline, CDR1 MGHRA and CDR2 YSYEKL. Here the CDR3 reads CASSQDQGNYEQYV. The CDR3 DNA reads TGCGCCAGCAGCCAAGATCAAGGAAATTACGAGCAGTACGTC.

This clonotype turned up a few times. This chain uses TRBV25-1 with TRBJ2-7; unclear D gene. Trimming removed 4 bases from V and 2 bases from J, with 15 bases in between. The CDR3 consists of 15 residues. CDR1 is MGHDK, CDR2 SYGVNS, per germline. DNA of the CDR3: TGTGCCAGCAGTGTTTCCTTCGGGCGCGCCTACGAGCAGTACTTC. This codes for CASSVSFGRAYEQYF.

There are a few counts of this clonotype. V gene TRBV11-2 combines with J gene TRBJ2-5; TRBD2 matches 7 bases. Losses at the gene ends were 8 bases for V and 5 bases for J; bases not matched to a gene: 8. Germline V gene sequence: CDR1 SGHAT, CDR2 FQNNGV. The CDR3 has 13 residues. The CDR3 coding sequence is TGTGCCAGCGGGGGGGAGTTGAGGGAGACCCAGTACTTC. Translating it yields CASGGELRETQYF.

CDR3: CSAWGTRQTYEQYV. Written as DNA, the CDR3 is TGCAGTGCTTGGGGAACTAGACAGACCTACGAGCAGTACGTC. This sequence joins TRBV20-1 and TRBJ2-7; D could derive from TRBD1 or TRBD2 (5 bases each). There are 14 residues in the CDR3. Per the germline V gene, CDR1 is DFQATT and CDR2 is SNEGSKA (reference sequence). The ends were cut back, 5 bases at V and 2 bases at J, with 16 bases in the middle.

The chain couples TRBV3-1 to TRBJ2-2; TRBD1 is a possible D gene (5 bases). V lost 4 bases to trimming and J lost 6 bases, with 12 bases between them. Germline loops: CDR1 LGHDT, CDR2 YNNKEL (reference sequence). This CDR3 is built from 14 residues. CDR3 DNA sequence: TGTGCCAGCAGCCCCGAAGGCAGGGCCGGGGAGCTGTTTTTT. It encodes CASSPEGRAGELFF.

This clonotype appeared once. CDR3 bases: TGTGCCAGCCCCATCAAGTACTTC. Its translation: CASPIKYF. The chain uses TRBV7-9 and TRBJ2-5; D is unclear. This CDR3 is 8 amino acids long. Trimming removed 8 bases at V and 12 bases at J, with 7 bases between. The germline V gene has CDR1 SEHNR and CDR2 FQNEAQ (reference sequence).

This clonotype showed up just a few times. The chain links TRBV7-9 to TRBJ2-7; 8 bases are shared with TRBD1. Germline V CDR1 and CDR2: SEHNR, FQNEAQ (reference sequence). Unmatched junction bases numbered 11, after V lost 4 bases and J lost 6 bases. The CDR3 consists of 15 residues. The CDR3 region is CASSSGQGELSEQYF. The DNA for the CDR3 is TGTGCCAGCAGCTCAGGACAGGGCGAATTGAGCGAGCAGTACTTC.

The chain uses TRBV6-5 and TRBJ2-7, with D possibly being TRBD1 (5 bases). The germline CDR1 and CDR2 sequences are MNHEY and SVGAGI. The CDR3 covers 13 residues. V was clipped by 5 bases and J by 3 bases, with 11 bases between them. CDR3 DNA sequence: TGTGCCAGCAGTCCCCTAGGGGTCTACGAGCAGTACGTC. Amino acids: CASSPLGVYEQYV.

Note on this clonotype: One junction end disagrees with the germline gene, perhaps due to a read error. V usage is TRBV7-9 and J usage is TRBJ2-1; 13 bases match TRBD2. From germline, CDR1 is SEHNR and CDR2 FQNEAQ (reference sequence). This CDR3 has 15 residues. The CDR3 DNA reads as TGTTCCAGCAGCCCCGGGACTAGCGGGAACAATGAGCAGTTCTTC. Residues: CSSSPGTSGNNEQFF.

V usage is TRBV28 and J usage is TRBJ2-5; D is unclear. V shed 7 bases and J shed 5 bases, with 14 bases lying between them. The V gene's germline CDR1 is MDHEN and CDR2 SYDVKM. This CDR3 region has 13 residues. This CDR3 reads CASTPLVHETQYF. The DNA for the CDR3 is TGTGCCAGCACCCCTTTAGTTCATGAGACCCAGTACTTC.

The chain employs TRBV18 and TRBJ2-3, with 13 bases lining up with TRBD2. The germline gives CDR1 KGHSH, CDR2 LQKENI. With 8 bases clipped from V and 0 bases from J, the junction kept 17 bases outside the gene matches. This CDR3 spans 20 amino acids. The CDR3 coding sequence is TGTGCCAGCCGTTCCACTCTCGGGACTAGCGGGACCAAAAGCACAGATACGCAGTATTTT. Protein sequence: CASRSTLGTSGTKSTDTQYF.

The chain recombines TRBV5-1 with TRBJ2-2; D tentatively fits TRBD1 or TRBD2 (5 bases each). This CDR3 has 16 amino acids. Trimming pared 4 bases from V and 6 bases from J, leaving 19 bases between. Germline assignment: CDR1 SGHRS and CDR2 YFSETQ. The CDR3 coding sequence is TGCGCCAGCAGCCGCCGGGGCCTGGGCGGGTCCGGGGAGCTGTTTTTT. This translates into CASSRRGLGGSGELFF.

This clonotype was observed a few times. V usage is TRBV10-3 and J usage is TRBJ2-7; 7 bases fit TRBD1. CDR3 length equals 14 residues. Germline lookup yields CDR1 ENHRY and CDR2 SYGVKD. Unmatched junction bases numbered 5, after V lost 6 bases and J lost 0 bases. CDR3 sequence (DNA): TGTGCCATCAGAAAGACAGGGAGCTCCTACGAGCAGTACTTC. It is translated as CAIRKTGSSYEQYF.

The chain uses TRBV12-3 or TRBV12-4 and TRBJ2-1; no clear D gene. Trimming shortened V by 3 bases and J by 6 bases, and 12 bases separated the two germline ends. This CDR3 contains 14 residues. CDR3 residues: CASSFKPTSNEQFF. The CDR3, as DNA: TGTGCCAGCAGTTTCAAGCCCACCAGCAATGAGCAGTTCTTC.